The 4 T cell receptor beta chains below were found in one sample sequenced in a study of cytomegalovirus exposure and HLA in healthy donors. In the PCR, 60 Vbeta and 13 Jbeta primers were used. The protocol was immunoSEQ multiplex PCR, while the TCRdb copy is restricted to in-frame clones and leaves out a portion. The table shows roughly 68,000 clones, with over 50% occurring only once. Sequencing was carried out using PBMCs. The source is a man in his forties or fifties in good health and CMV-seropositive.

The chain uses TRBV6-1 and TRBJ1-1; maybe TRBD1 (5 bases). Between the trimmed V and J ends, which lost 3 bases and 3 bases, there was a span of 11 bases. This CDR3 is built from 14 residues. In germline, CDR1 is MNHNS, CDR2 SASEGT. The CDR3 DNA follows: TGTGCCAGCAGTGATCACGGGGGATACACTGAAGCTTTCTTT. Amino acid sequence: CASSDHGGYTEAFF.

This clone came up once. V usage is TRBV30 and J usage is TRBJ2-2; 10 nucleotides align to TRBD1. With the DNA end fitting TRBJ1-3 better, the J assignment may be wrong. Germline V gene sequence: CDR1 GTSNPN, CDR2 SVGIG (reference sequence). The CDR3 runs to 16 residues. CDR3 region: CAWNSDRGQIGNTIYF. The CDR3 DNA follows: TGTGCCTGGAATTCCGACAGGGGGCAGATTGGAAACACCATATATTTT.

This chain joins TRBV2 and TRBJ1-4; 8 positions agree with TRBD1. CDR3 length equals 15 residues. Germline assignment: CDR1 SNHLY and CDR2 FYNNEI. V lost 5 bases and J lost 7; bases outside the gene matches: 9. The CDR3 spells CASSLIPGGPEKLFF. The CDR3 DNA follows: TGTGCCAGCAGTTTAATCCCAGGGGGCCCTGAAAAACTGTTTTTT.

V usage is TRBV5-4 and J usage is TRBJ2-5, with 7 bases that match TRBD1. The junction had 5 bases not matched to a gene; V was cut back by 1 base and J by 5 bases. Per the germline V gene, CDR1 is SGHNT and CDR2 is YYREEE (reference sequence). The CDR3 is made up of 14 amino acids. CDR3 in amino acids: CASSLMRGQETQYF. The CDR3 coding sequence is TGTGCCAGCAGCTTGATGAGGGGGCAGGAGACCCAGTACTTC.